The TCR beta chain described here comes from a study of blood T cell repertoires in COVID-19. CDR1 is MNHEY and CDR2 is SVGAGI in the germline V gene. Trimming removed 0 bases at V and 4 bases at J, with 12 bases between. This CDR3 spans 15 amino acids. A single count supports this clone. Generated by immunoSEQ multiplex PCR, the TCRdb table keeps only in-frame clones and is missing some. The data contain under 150,000 clones, around 90% of them singletons. The sequence derives from a human donor in a cohort sampled during active COVID-19. The chain is built from TRBV6-5 and TRBJ1-1; D is perhaps TRBD1 (5 bases). The specimen sequenced was peripheral blood. CDR3 nucleotides: TGTGCCAGCAGTTACTCACCGCGGGGGGGCACTGAAGCTTTCTTT. It translates to CASSYSPRGGTEAFF.